These 30 T cell receptor beta chains originate from one sample sequenced in a study of blood T cell repertoires in COVID-19. Generated by immunoSEQ multiplex PCR, the TCRdb table keeps only in-frame clones and is missing some. Here the sample spans approximately 120,000 clones, 90% to 95% being singletons. The specimen was peripheral blood. The source is a man between 50 and 59 years old with COVID-19, enrolled during active disease.

The chain recombines TRBV9 with TRBJ2-2, with TRBD2 identical over 11 bases. The CDR3 consists of 18 residues. Looked up from germline, CDR1 is SGDLS and CDR2 is YYNGEE. With V trimmed by 1 base and J by 1 base, 6 bases remained unmatched. The CDR3 sequence: CASSVYLGTSGNTGELFF. The DNA for the CDR3 is TGTGCCAGCAGCGTATATTTAGGGACTAGCGGGAACACCGGGGAGCTGTTTTTT.

The chain is built from TRBV4-2 and TRBJ2-1; 11 nucleotides agree with TRBD2. The CDR3 length is 16 residues. Unmatched junction bases numbered 6, after V lost 0 bases and J lost 8 bases. Germline V CDR1 and CDR2: LGHNA, YNFKEQ. CDR3 loop: CASSQDLAGGGDEQFF. The CDR3 DNA follows: TGTGCCAGCAGCCAAGACCTAGCGGGAGGAGGTGATGAGCAGTTCTTC.

J is TRBJ1-1 and V is TRBV7-9, with no clear D. Germline V lookup: CDR1 SEHNR, CDR2 FQNEAQ (reference sequence). V gave up 1 base and J gave up 6 bases, with 9 bases separating them. The CDR3 extends over 13 amino acids. The CDR3: CASSLGTVSEAFF. DNA of the CDR3: TGTGCCAGCAGCTTAGGTACGGTTTCTGAAGCTTTCTTT.

In DNA form, the CDR3 reads TGTGCCAGCAGCTCCACTAGCGGGGGCAGCCAAGAGACCCAGTACTTC. Protein product: CASSSTSGGSQETQYF. This chain joins TRBV7-3 and TRBJ2-5; 11 nucleotides line up with TRBD2. The CDR3 sequence is 16 residues long. With V trimmed by 4 bases and J by 1 base, 5 bases remained unmatched. Germline V gene sequence: CDR1 SGHTA, CDR2 FQGTGA.

The chain joins TRBV15 to TRBJ1-1; unclear D gene. V was trimmed by 1 base and J by 5 bases, leaving 14 bases between them. Germline V gene data show CDR1 as LNHNV and CDR2 as YYDKDF (reference sequence). The CDR3 loop spans 15 amino acids. DNA of the CDR3: TGTGCCACCAGCAGAGTGTGGGGAGAGAGGACTGAAGCTTTCTTT. Translation gives CATSRVWGERTEAFF.

This chain uses TRBV30 with TRBJ2-3, with D perhaps matching TRBD1 (7 bases). Trimming cost V 4 bases and J 3 bases, with 17 bases left between them. There are 15 residues in the CDR3. Germline CDR1 GTSNPN, CDR2 SVGIG (reference sequence). The CDR3 DNA reads as TGTGCCTGGACCAGCGGCGGGACAGCAACAGATACGCAGTATTTT. Amino acids: CAWTSGGTATDTQYF.

This rearrangement joins TRBV5-1 to TRBJ2-5, with TRBD1 identical over 9 bases. CDR1 and CDR2 (germline): SGHRS, YFSETQ. This CDR3 is built from 14 residues. The J segment lost 4 bases and the V segment lost 4 bases, leaving 5 bases of the junction unmatched. The CDR3 is CASSIGQGIETQYF. The CDR3 nucleotides read TGCGCCAGCAGCATCGGACAGGGGATAGAGACCCAGTACTTC.

The V and J genes are TRBV15 and TRBJ2-5, with D possibly matching TRBD2 (6 bases). The CDR3 loop spans 13 amino acids. Trimming pared 1 base from V and 5 bases from J, leaving 8 bases between. CDR1 and CDR2 from the germline V gene are LNHNV and YYDKDF (reference sequence). The CDR3 reads CATSRGGGETQYF. DNA for the CDR3: TGTGCCACCAGCAGAGGAGGAGGGGAGACCCAGTACTTC.

This CDR3 is CAIKRGGLQPQHF. The CDR3 region has the DNA TGTGCCATCAAAAGGGGGGGGCTTCAGCCCCAGCATTTT. This rearrangement joins TRBV27 to TRBJ1-5; possible D gene TRBD1, 6 bases. Germline assignment: CDR1 MNHEY and CDR2 SMNVEV (reference sequence). This CDR3 region has 13 residues. V dropped 10 bases and J dropped 6 bases, with 16 bases sitting between them.

This chain connects TRBV28 to TRBJ2-5; 11 nucleotides agree with TRBD2. The V gene end was trimmed by 1 base and the J gene end by 5 bases; junction bases not matched to a gene: 15. The CDR3 consists of 19 residues. Germline lookup yields CDR1 MDHEN and CDR2 SYDVKM. The CDR3 DNA reads TGTGCCAGCAGTTTATTGACTCTTCTTACTAGCGGGAGAGGGGAGACCCAGTACTTC. The encoded protein is CASSLLTLLTSGRGETQYF.

V gene TRBV4-1 combines with J gene TRBJ2-5; D is perhaps TRBD1 (5 bases). V was clipped by 0 bases and J by 5 bases, with 10 bases between them. Germline CDR1 and CDR2: MGHRA and YSYEKL. CDR3 length: 14 amino acids. The CDR3 loop is CASSQEQAWETQYF. The CDR3, as DNA: TGCGCCAGCAGCCAAGAACAGGCATGGGAGACCCAGTACTTC.

The chain recombines TRBV7-9 with TRBJ2-5; D perhaps matches TRBD1 (5 bases). V lost 4 bases and J 5 bases, leaving 14 bases between the germline ends. Germline V gene lookup returns CDR1 SEHNR and CDR2 FQNEAQ (reference sequence). This CDR3 has 14 amino acids. The CDR3 spells CASSSKTGQETQYF. The CDR3 DNA sequence: TGTGCCAGCAGCTCAAAAACAGGTCAGGAGACCCAGTACTTC.

The rearrangement joins TRBV28 to TRBJ1-1; perhaps TRBD1 as D (6 bases). The CDR3 spans 15 residues. CDR1 is MDHEN, CDR2 SYDVKM, per germline. V gave up 5 bases and J gave up 6 bases, with 19 bases separating them. This chain's CDR3 is CASSIPGERLAEAFF. The CDR3 DNA is TGTGCCAGCAGTATCCCAGGGGAGAGGTTGGCTGAAGCTTTCTTT.

The chain is built from TRBV5-1 and TRBJ2-7; tentative D call: TRBD2 (6 bases). This CDR3 is 15 amino acids long. The germline V gene encodes CDR1 SGHRS and CDR2 YFSETQ. Trimming removed 0 bases from V and 3 bases from J, with 13 bases in between. This chain's CDR3 is CASSLDGAAGYEQYV. The CDR3 nucleotides read TGCGCCAGCAGCTTGGACGGGGCAGCGGGCTACGAGCAGTACGTC.

With regard to this clone: At the DNA level, this CDR3 is encoded by other sequences in the same sample as well. The V call is TRBV11-2, the J call TRBJ1-1; D remains unclear. The V end lost 5 bases, the J end lost 6 bases, and 7 bases lay between the germline ends. The CDR3 extends over 11 amino acids. In germline, CDR1 is SGHAT, CDR2 FQNNGV. CDR3 loop: CASSPRAEAFF. The CDR3 DNA reads TGTGCCAGCAGCCCTCGGGCTGAAGCTTTCTTT. The full variable domain, with the rest looked up from reference TRBV11-2 and TRBJ1-1, is EAGVAQSPRYKIIEKRQSVAFWCNPISGHATLYWYQQILGQGPKLLIQFQNNGVVDDSQLPKDRFSAERLKGVDSTLKIQPAKLEDSAVYLCASSPRAEAFFGQGTRLTVV.

This sequence joins TRBV7-2 and TRBJ2-3, with D possibly TRBD2 on 5 matching bases. The CDR3 runs to 15 residues. Germline loops: CDR1 SGHTA, CDR2 FQGNSA. The ends were cut back, 5 bases at V and 2 bases at J, with 14 bases in the middle. This CDR3 reads CASSPFGLHTDTQYF. The CDR3 DNA reads TGTGCCAGCAGCCCGTTCGGACTTCACACAGATACGCAGTATTTT.

The CDR3 sequence is CSVDQRDYGYTF. The CDR3 coding sequence is TGCAGCGTTGATCAGAGGGACTATGGCTACACCTTC. This chain connects TRBV29-1 to TRBJ1-2, with no clear D. The CDR3 has 12 residues. Germline-derived CDR1 and CDR2 are SQVTM and ANQGSEA. V lost 3 bases and J lost 3, with 8 bases in between.

This clone was seen just once. CDR3 sequence (DNA): TGCGCCAGCAGCTTGATGGGACATGCTAGGGATACGCAGTATTTT. Its translation is CASSLMGHARDTQYF. This rearrangement joins TRBV5-1 to TRBJ2-3, with a tentative D call TRBD1 (6 bases). Germline CDR1 SGHRS, CDR2 YFSETQ. This CDR3 contains 15 residues. V shed 1 base and J shed 6 bases, with 15 bases lying between them.

The gene calls are TRBV5-1 and TRBJ2-5; 8 nucleotides line up with TRBD2. Germline CDR1 and CDR2: SGHRS and YFSETQ. The CDR3 runs 16 residues. The V segment lost 0 bases and the J segment 0 bases; nucleotides outside the gene matches: 4. For the CDR3, the DNA is TGCGCCAGCAGCTTGGGGTCTAGCGGGTACCAAGAGACCCAGTACTTC. Protein: CASSLGSSGYQETQYF.

This chain connects TRBV12-3 or TRBV12-4 to TRBJ1-5; D remains ambiguous. V dropped 1 base and J dropped 5 bases, with 6 bases sitting between them. This CDR3 region has 13 residues. As DNA, the CDR3 is TGTGCCAGCAGTTTAGGGGAGGATCAGCCCCAGCATTTT. It is translated as CASSLGEDQPQHF.

The chain combines TRBV7-3 with TRBJ2-3; 10 nucleotides match TRBD2. CDR1 and CDR2 (germline): SGHTA, FQGTGA. CDR3 length: 16 amino acids. The V segment lost 4 bases and the J segment 5 bases; nucleotides outside the gene matches: 9. CDR3 loop: CASSYRASGSVDTQYF. The CDR3 DNA reads TGTGCCAGCAGCTACAGGGCTAGCGGGAGTGTAGATACGCAGTATTTT.

The chain employs TRBV7-9 and TRBJ2-3, with 10 nucleotides matching TRBD1. V lost 1 base and J lost 4; bases outside the gene matches: 2. The CDR3 is 15 residues long. Germline V gene sequence: CDR1 SEHNR, CDR2 FQNEAQ (reference sequence). CDR3 sequence reads: CASSLGTGGSDTQYF. The CDR3 DNA reads TGTGCCAGCAGCTTAGGGACAGGGGGATCAGATACGCAGTATTTT. The full variable domain, completed using reference TRBV7-9 and TRBJ2-3, is DTGVSQNPRHKITKRGQNVTFRCDPISEHNRLYWYRQTLGQGPEFLTYFQNEAQLEKSRLLSDRFSAERPKGSFSTLEIQRTEQGDSAMYLCASSLGTGGSDTQYFGPGTRLTVL.

V usage is TRBV6-2 or TRBV6-3 and J usage is TRBJ2-7, with a possible D match to TRBD1 (6 bases). Germline CDR1 MNHEY, CDR2 SVGEGT. The CDR3 consists of 15 residues. Trimming cost V 2 bases and J 2 bases, with 13 bases left between them. CDR3 sequence reads: CASSYLPAGAYEQYF. The CDR3 bases are TGTGCCAGCAGTTACCTCCCGGCAGGGGCCTACGAGCAGTACTTC.

The genes are TRBV5-1 and TRBJ1-4, with no clear D. V dropped 0 bases and J dropped 8 bases, with 11 bases sitting between them. Germline lookup yields CDR1 SGHRS and CDR2 YFSETQ. The CDR3 totals 14 residues. The CDR3 nucleotides read TGCGCCAGCAGCTTGGCGTATTTCGGGGAAAAACTGTTTTTT. This sequence encodes CASSLAYFGEKLFF.

This chain joins TRBV30 and TRBJ2-5; D gene ambiguous. Germline V gene data show CDR1 as GTSNPN and CDR2 as SVGIG (reference sequence). This CDR3 is 11 amino acids long. V was pared by 0 bases and J by 11 bases, with 10 bases between. The CDR3 loop is CAWSVRQDQYF. The CDR3 nucleotides read TGTGCCTGGAGTGTAAGGCAGGATCAGTACTTC.

V usage is TRBV9 and J usage is TRBJ1-1; no clear D. V was pared by 4 bases and J by 7 bases, with 11 bases between. Germline V lookup: CDR1 SGDLS, CDR2 YYNGEE. CDR3 length equals 12 residues. The CDR3 is CASSHGIGEAFF. In nucleotides, the CDR3 is TGTGCCAGCAGCCACGGGATTGGTGAAGCTTTCTTT. Variable domain in full (rest from reference TRBV9 and TRBJ1-1): DSGVTQTPKHLITATGQRVTLRCSPRSGDLSVYWYQQSLDQGLQFLIQYYNGEERAKGNILERFSAQQFPDLHSELNLSSLELGDSALYFCASSHGIGEAFFGQGTRLTVV.

The rearrangement links TRBV28 to TRBJ2-7, with 8 nucleotides matching TRBD2. Germline V gene lookup returns CDR1 MDHEN and CDR2 SYDVKM. The CDR3 has 13 residues. J lost 4 bases, V lost 6 bases, and 5 bases had no gene match. The CDR3 protein is CASRSGSKYEQYF. CDR3 in DNA: TGTGCCAGCAGGAGCGGGAGTAAGTACGAGCAGTACTTC.

The chain couples TRBV28 to TRBJ1-3; D gene unclear. Germline assignment: CDR1 MDHEN and CDR2 SYDVKM. The ends were cut back, 3 bases at V and 2 bases at J, with 11 bases in the middle. The CDR3 runs 15 residues. CDR3 nucleotides: TGTGCCAGCAGTTTGAACGTTATAGCTGGAAACACCATATATTTT. Its translation: CASSLNVIAGNTIYF.

The rearrangement joins TRBV10-3 to TRBJ1-2; the match to TRBD1 covers 7 bases. The J segment lost 5 bases and the V segment lost 7 bases, leaving 7 bases of the junction unmatched. Germline V gives CDR1 ENHRY, CDR2 SYGVKD. The CDR3 consists of 13 residues. The CDR3 DNA is TGTGCCATCAAAGGGACAGATGAGTATGGCTACACCTTC. This encodes CAIKGTDEYGYTF.

This clone was counted once. The chain couples TRBV7-8 to TRBJ2-7; 13 bases fit TRBD2. CDR1 and CDR2 (germline): SGHVS, FQNEAQ. This CDR3 is 14 amino acids long. With 5 bases clipped from V and 10 bases from J, the junction kept 8 bases outside the gene matches. The CDR3 region is CASSHGLAGEEQYF. CDR3 DNA sequence: TGTGCCAGCAGCCACGGACTAGCGGGAGAGGAACAGTACTTC.